This T cell receptor (beta chain) was obtained from a study of T cell repertoires in ileal Crohn's disease. Whole-study context: About half of patients got postoperative therapy: approximately 12 thiopurines, fewer than 20 anti-TNF. From the surgical specimen's inflamed ileum, biopsies were taken as M0. General study results and limits: Clonal expansions were more frequent in active smokers than non-smokers at surgery.

Time point of the sample: inflamed ileum from the surgical specimen. Patients were adults with ileal or ileocolonic Crohn's disease needing resection. To note about this clone: What it binds is unknown.

Measured with immunoSEQ multiplex PCR; TCRdb has only the in-frame clones, and not every one. The data contain about 17,000 clones, about 76% of them seen just once; the ten biggest clones take up approximately 3.9%. The sequence was obtained from an adult with Crohn's disease. The sequencing sample was made of ileal tissue.

This chain's CDR3 is CASSLNWLADAYNEQFF. The CDR3 bases are TGCGCCAGCAGCTTGAATTGGCTAGCGGATGCCTACAATGAGCAGTTCTTC. The J gene is TRBJ2-1, the V gene TRBV5-1; 7 nucleotides line up with TRBD2. The CDR3 covers 17 residues. V gave up 1 base and J gave up 2 bases; unmatched junction bases: 9. The V gene's germline CDR1 is SGHRS and CDR2 YFSETQ.